This is a list of T cell receptor beta chains from one sample in a study of blood T cell repertoires in COVID-19. Using immunoSEQ multiplex PCR, the repertoire was profiled, and TCRdb retains in-frame clones only, with some absent. The sample consists of tens of thousands of clones, 85% to 90% of them appearing once. Material: peripheral blood. These TCRs come from a human donor in a cohort sampled during active COVID-19. Each CDR3 is given without its conserved first and last residue.

>TRBV15|TRBJ2-5
ATSTEPGETQY
>TRBV5-4|TRBJ1-2
ASSLDLGAAYGYT
>TRBV5-1|TRBJ2-7
ASSPGDDEQY
>TRBV27|TRBJ1-3
ASSPTGVGNTIY
>TRBV30|TRBJ2-7
AWSDGVFTYEQY
>TRBV18|TRBJ2-7
ASSPGLFEQY
>TRBV24-1|TRBJ2-2
ATSDPDRNTGELF
>TRBV29-1|TRBJ1-4
SVRVDEKLF
>TRBV7-8|TRBJ2-7
ASSVTGTSTYEQY
>TRBV7-9|TRBJ2-1
ASSLKLGQGAVGEQF
>TRBV7-2|TRBJ2-1
ASSLDPSGRRNEQF
>TRBV13|TRBJ2-1
ASSSGTGANNEQF
>TRBV9|TRBJ2-1
ASSVGGGGLDEQF
>TRBV6-5|TRBJ1-2
ASSRRTGGNYGYT
>TRBV19|TRBJ2-1
ASSIERDLRNEQF
>TRBV4-2|TRBJ2-3
ASSQAGTITDTQY
>TRBV7-2|TRBJ2-2
ASRAGGPTGELF
>TRBV7-9|TRBJ2-7
ASSLGTSGRYEQY
>TRBV7-3|TRBJ2-3
ASSIAGTDTQY
>TRBV7-2|TRBJ1-1
ASNRDRASTEAF
>TRBV18|TRBJ1-6
ASSPLPLIDSPLH
>TRBV11-2|TRBJ2-7
ASSPTGSYEQY